A selection of T cell receptor beta chains follows, all from one sample in a study of T-cell memory formation after mild COVID-19. From the 5' RACE reads, TCRdb called clonotypes with MiXCR, one entry per CDR3 protein. The sample includes about 500,000 distinct CDR3 sequences, just over 20% seen only once; the top ten take approximately 12%. Sequenced input: PBMCs or a T cell subset sorted from them (not recorded which). The source is an adult woman who had mild COVID-19 (a few samples of this study predate the infection). Cell type and time point are not known. Both conserved end residues are part of each CDR3.

v_gene	CDR3aa
TRBV20-1	CSASRLQGAPVNTIYF
TRBV28	CASSSAAGDRVFYNEQFF
TRBV5-1	CASSGTGGFYNEQFF
TRBV9	CASSVGSSGPSYNEQFF
TRBV5-4	CASTDSGGSYNEQFF
TRBV20-1	CSARDWDRGRVGSGQPQHF
TRBV7-9	CASSLNPGQGRSNEQFF
TRBV12-3/TRBV12-4	CASSRSGASGELFF
TRBV7-6	CASSSGQGYEQFF
TRBV20-1	CSARDERRGRINEQFF
TRBV30	CAWSVPGNPEAFF
TRBV7-2	CASSLAIVTGAFYEQYF
TRBV15	CATSREREGRRTDTQYF
TRBV9	CASSRDTMNTEAFF
TRBV6-5	CASSYMRETDTQYF
TRBV12-3/TRBV12-4	CASTLGQGETYNEQFF
TRBV6-2/TRBV6-3	CASTGLAGSYEQFF
TRBV7-6	CASSLVGDRGELEAFF
TRBV18	CASSPGNEKLFF
TRBV5-1	CASSLKAGAIYEQYF